Each of the 6 T cell receptor beta chains below was sequenced from the same sample in a study of T cell changes during pregnancy in multiple sclerosis. Produced via immunoSEQ multiplex PCR; TCRdb's table is partial and in-frame only. The sample includes 66,000 or so clones, roughly 91% of them seen just once. The sequencing used CD8+ T cells from peripheral blood mononuclear cells, collected before pregnancy. The receptor source for this set is a female donor with multiple sclerosis, enrolled in a pregnancy study.

The V call is TRBV2, the J call TRBJ2-7, with a weak D call TRBD2 (6 bases). CDR1 is SNHLY and CDR2 is FYNNEI in the germline V gene. V lost 6 bases, J lost 1 base, and 10 bases lay in between. The CDR3 length is 13 residues. CDR3 coding DNA: TGTGCCAGCAGCGATAGCGGATCCTACGAGCAGTACTTC. It encodes CASSDSGSYEQYF.

This clone appeared once. This chain uses TRBV15 with TRBJ1-6, with TRBD1 matching 8 bases. CDR3 size: 16 residues. Trimming cost V 5 bases and J 7 bases; bases outside gene matches: 10. CDR1 and CDR2 from the germline V gene are LNHNV and YYDKDF (reference sequence). The CDR3 DNA is TGTGCCACCAGCTCCAGCCCGGGACAGGCGAATTCACCCCTCCACTTT. This codes for CATSSSPGQANSPLHF.

This chain joins TRBV13 and TRBJ2-3; 7 bases line up with TRBD2. Germline assignment: CDR1 PRHDT and CDR2 FYEKMQ (reference sequence). V lost 0 bases, J lost 0 bases, and 9 bases stayed unmatched. This CDR3 contains 18 residues. This CDR3 reads CASSLGGGLADSTDTQYF. CDR3 bases: TGTGCCAGCAGCTTAGGGGGGGGTCTAGCGGATAGCACAGATACGCAGTATTTT.

V and J are TRBV15 and TRBJ2-5; 8 bases are shared with TRBD2. The CDR3 has 15 residues. Germline-derived CDR1 and CDR2 are LNHNV and YYDKDF (reference sequence). The V gene end was trimmed by 3 bases and the J gene end by 1 base; junction bases not matched to a gene: 4. The CDR3 region has the DNA TGTGCCACCAGCAGCACACTAGCGGCCCAAGAGACCCAGTACTTC. Translation: CATSSTLAAQETQYF. The whole variable domain, filled in from reference TRBV15 and TRBJ2-5, reads DAMVIQNPRYQVTQFGKPVTLSCSQTLNHNVMYWYQQKSSQAPKLLFHYYDKDFNNEADTPDNFQSRRPNTSFCFLDIRSPGLGDTAMYLCATSSTLAAQETQYFGPGTRLLVL.

The chain combines TRBV7-3 with TRBJ2-3, with a possible D match to TRBD2 (6 bases). CDR1 is SGHTA and CDR2 is FQGTGA in the germline V gene. Trimming took 5 bases from V and 3 from J, leaving 9 bases between them. CDR3 length equals 13 residues. The CDR3 region is CASSKTSTDTQYF. In DNA, the CDR3 is TGTGCCAGCAGCAAGACTAGTACAGATACGCAGTATTTT. Full variable domain (missing parts from reference TRBV7-3 and TRBJ2-3): GAGVSQTPSNKVTEKGKYVELRCDPISGHTALYWYRQSLGQGPEFLIYFQGTGAADDSGLPNDRFFAVRPEGSVSTLKIQRTERGDSAVYLCASSKTSTDTQYFGPGTRLTVL.

This chain connects TRBV7-2 to TRBJ1-4; possible D gene TRBD1, 6 bases. The CDR3 sequence is 15 residues long. Germline V CDR1 and CDR2: SGHTA, FQGNSA. Deletions cut 5 bases from V and 7 bases from J, with 17 bases between. The CDR3: CASSPLDRSGEKLFF. CDR3 DNA: TGTGCCAGCAGCCCATTGGACAGATCGGGTGAAAAACTGTTTTTT. The full variable domain, with the rest looked up from reference TRBV7-2 and TRBJ1-4, is GAGVSQSPSNKVTEKGKDVELRCDPISGHTALYWYRQSLGQGLEFLIYFQGNSAPDKSGLPSDRFSAERTGGSVSTLTIQRTQQEDSAVYLCASSPLDRSGEKLFFGSGTQLSVL.